This entry describes one TCR beta chain. Its antigen has not been determined. No much larger clonotype is one base removed from it; base qualities were not supplied. The data belong to a study of blood T cell repertoires in COVID-19 (dated by TCRdb to 2018 to 2020). Study-level background: Collaborator samples came from the United States, Italy and Spain and covered acute and convalescent phases of COVID-19. The sample metadata nearly always contained a de-identified subject ID, COVID-19 status, age in years and sex. The material from the prospective study consisted of cDNA or gDNA derived from T cells, B-cell-depleted T cells, or PBMCs. The samples were drawn from the first 160 participants of the ongoing ImmuneRACE study and from 1,254 subjects provided by 6 global collaborators. Where available, HLA class I and class II types were taken from metadata supplied by the sample provider and were not determined by assay-based typing. Deeply sampled blood TCRbeta repertoires from subjects exposed to, actively infected with, or recovered from COVID-19 were included in the dataset. A freely available public database, intended as a resource for researchers studying the immune response to SARS-CoV-2, is where the repertoires were released. What the research found in general, with its limitations: How much clinical and demographic metadata was included differed by source and by participant, and the metadata was provided uncurated.

CDR1 SGHNT and CDR2 YYREEE are derived from the germline V gene (reference sequence). The CDR3 has 16 amino acids, counting the end cysteine and phenylalanine. Kept here is only the CDR3 DNA, which spans 48 bases and is read in frame from base 1. V is reduced by 3 bases and J by 2 bases, leaving a spacing of 15 bases between them. In Seattle, one collaborating source enrolled patients while the infection was active and tracked those patients longitudinally over the course of disease. Collaborating institutions collected whole blood in K2EDTA tubes following their own protocols. Collaborator samples were shipped for TCRbeta analysis as frozen whole blood, isolated PBMCs, or DNA extracted from either sample type. TCRbeta CDR3 regions were amplified from genomic DNA by means of the immunoSEQ Assay, a bias-controlled multiplex PCR. The study's own analysis went as follows. The number of nucleated cells in each sample was estimated by amplification of reference gene primers within the assay. Sequence reads were collapsed and filtered to measure the absolute abundance of every unique TCRbeta CDR3 rearrangement. For each sample, productive Simpson clonality was calculated by taking the square root of Simpson's diversity index across productive rearrangements. Sourced from immuneACCESS, this table was stored by TCRdb with only in-frame sequences that have V and J called. A share of the clones is absent; for the studies checked, an unresolved V gene accounts for under half, and the remainder has no known explanation. The DNA was the basis for D and trimming; V, J and clone size are from that table. This sample gives around 400,000 clones in total; around 87% of them show up just once. The ten largest clonotypes hold 2% to 2.5% of the sample.

Sample: peripheral blood. Recombination linked TRBV5-4 to TRBJ2-1; TRBD2 is possibly the D segment (7 matching bases). This sequence originates from a woman aged 55-69 years with COVID-19, enrolled during active disease. The DNA reads as follows: TGTGCCAGCAGCTATGGGAGGGGGGCTACCTACAATGAGCAGTTCTTC. Translated, it reads CASSYGRGATYNEQFF.